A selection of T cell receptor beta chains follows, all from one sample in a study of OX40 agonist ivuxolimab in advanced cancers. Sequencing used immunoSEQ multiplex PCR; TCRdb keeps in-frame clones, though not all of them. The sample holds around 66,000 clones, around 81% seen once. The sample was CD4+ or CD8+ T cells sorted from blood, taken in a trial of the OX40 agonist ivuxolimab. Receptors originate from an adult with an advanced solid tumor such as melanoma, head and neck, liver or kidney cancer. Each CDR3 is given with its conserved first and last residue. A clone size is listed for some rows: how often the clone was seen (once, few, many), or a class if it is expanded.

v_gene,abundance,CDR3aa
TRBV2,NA,CASRGGGTMNQPQHF
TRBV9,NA,CASSGTSANTGELFF
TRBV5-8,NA,CAGKTGVYQETQYF
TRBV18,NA,CASSPRTGGFWSYEQYF
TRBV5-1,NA,CATLRGDEQYF
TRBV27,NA,CASSKRRGRDITDTQYF
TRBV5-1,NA,CASSLTGPRSYEQYF
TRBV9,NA,CASSPGDLRKLFF
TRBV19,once,CASTSTFSGNQPQHF
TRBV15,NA,CATSRDQKPNEKLFF
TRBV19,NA,CASSIQPGLNTEAFF
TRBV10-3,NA,CAISDPRYGSTDTQYF
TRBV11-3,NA,CASSLDQAFTAGELFF
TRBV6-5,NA,CASRNTGRETQYF
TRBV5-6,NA,CASSWGQGVYNSPLHF
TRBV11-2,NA,CASSFRQRGGVTDTQYF
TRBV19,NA,CASSTLAQGYTF
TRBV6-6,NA,CASRGARASYEQYF
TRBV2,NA,CASYGSEKLFF
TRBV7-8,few,CASSLGTGLVNSPLHF
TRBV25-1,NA,CASRTGNTIYF
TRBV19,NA,CASSTRDREGYTF
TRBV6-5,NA,CASSSTSYGYTF
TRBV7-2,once,CASSSPGLAEAFF